One and the same sample provided the 20 T cell receptor beta chains below, sequenced in a study of blood T cell repertoires in COVID-19. Only in-frame clones appear in the TCRdb table, and some are missing; sequencing was by immunoSEQ multiplex PCR. Of roughly 280,000 clones in the sample, around 91% were seen once. The sample consisted of PBMCs or T cells enriched from blood (not recorded which). The receptor set was obtained from a woman younger than 35 who had recovered from COVID-19.

The V call is TRBV10-3, the J call TRBJ2-1, with D maybe TRBD1 (6 bases). Trimming took off 10 bases at V and 9 bases at J, with 10 bases between the two ends. From germline, CDR1 is ENHRY and CDR2 SYGVKD. This CDR3 region has 10 residues. The CDR3 region has the DNA TGTGCCACCCAGGGGAGTGAGCAGTTCTTC. Its translation is CATQGSEQFF.

The chain has TRBV18 and TRBJ2-1, with D unresolved. The CDR3 sequence is 14 residues long. Trimming removed 4 bases from V and 3 bases from J, with 10 bases in between. Per germline, CDR1 KGHSH and CDR2 LQKENI. This CDR3 is CASSLADFYNEQFF. The DNA of the CDR3 is TGTGCCAGCTCACTGGCAGACTTCTACAATGAGCAGTTCTTC.

This rearrangement joins TRBV6-5 to TRBJ1-2; possibly TRBD1 for D (6 bases). This CDR3 spans 13 amino acids. V lost 5 bases, J lost 7 bases, and 14 bases lay in between. CDR1 and CDR2 from the germline V gene are MNHEY and SVGAGI. The chain's CDR3 is CASSQQGGGGYTF. The CDR3 bases are TGTGCCAGCAGTCAGCAAGGGGGTGGTGGCTACACCTTC.

The V gene is TRBV7-9, the J gene TRBJ2-5; 12 bases align to TRBD2. Germline assignment: CDR1 SEHNR and CDR2 FQNEAQ (reference sequence). With V trimmed by 5 bases and J by 4 bases, 8 bases remained unmatched. The CDR3 has 16 amino acids. In nucleotides, the CDR3 is TGTGCCAGCAGCCTGCGACTAGCGGGGGTGGCAGAGACCCAGTACTTC. Translating it yields CASSLRLAGVAETQYF.

The rearrangement uses TRBV9 and TRBJ2-7; 10 positions match TRBD2. There are 15 residues in the CDR3. Germline V CDR1 and CDR2: SGDLS, YYNGEE. The V gene end was trimmed by 3 bases and the J gene end by 6 bases; junction bases not matched to a gene: 9. In DNA, the CDR3 is TGTGCCAGCAGCGCAGGGGCTAGCGGGGGCCTCGAGCAGTACTTC. Amino acids: CASSAGASGGLEQYF.

The chain recombines TRBV28 with TRBJ2-3; possibly TRBD1 for D (5 bases). The CDR3 spans 14 residues. V lost 2 bases and J lost 0, with 6 bases in between. Per the germline V gene, CDR1 is MDHEN and CDR2 is SYDVKM. The CDR3 loop reads CASSLQGSTDTQYF. CDR3 coding DNA: TGTGCCAGCAGTTTACAGGGAAGCACAGATACGCAGTATTTT.

The chain combines TRBV6-5 with TRBJ1-1; weak D call: TRBD1 (6 bases). Trimming cost V 5 bases and J 3 bases, with 13 bases left between them. CDR1 and CDR2 (germline): MNHEY, SVGAGI. The CDR3 length is 14 residues. The CDR3 spells CASSTETGYTEAFF. The CDR3 DNA reads TGTGCCAGCAGTACGGAGACAGGCTACACTGAAGCTTTCTTT.

The chain carries TRBV6-5 and TRBJ2-7; perhaps TRBD2 as D (6 bases). The germline V and J ends were trimmed by 5 bases and 3 bases, with 11 bases remaining between them. CDR1 and CDR2 (germline): MNHEY, SVGAGI. This CDR3 is built from 13 residues. CDR3 in DNA: TGTGCCAGCAGTACTAGCAATCTCTACGAGCAGTACTTC. This translates into CASSTSNLYEQYF.

The chain is built from TRBV15 and TRBJ1-1, with D perhaps TRBD1 (5 bases). This CDR3 region has 13 residues. Germline V CDR1 and CDR2: LNHNV, YYDKDF (reference sequence). The V end lost 1 base, the J end lost 5 bases, and 8 bases lay between the germline ends. CDR3 sequence: CATSRGGRTEAFF. The CDR3 DNA reads TGTGCCACCAGCAGAGGGGGGAGGACTGAAGCTTTCTTT.

V is TRBV11-2 and J is TRBJ1-2; TRBD1 might be the D (5 bases). V dropped 5 bases and J dropped 0 bases, with 16 bases sitting between them. The length of the CDR3 is 16 residues. Germline V lookup: CDR1 SGHAT, CDR2 FQNNGV. The CDR3: CASSLRRQHSNYGYTF. For the CDR3, the DNA is TGTGCCAGCAGCCTTCGGAGACAGCATTCTAACTATGGCTACACCTTC.

The V call is TRBV9, the J call TRBJ2-3; TRBD2 agrees at 10 bases. The CDR3 consists of 15 residues. The trim removed 2 bases at V and 4 bases at J, leaving 4 bases unmatched. From germline, CDR1 is SGDLS and CDR2 YYNGEE. In DNA form, the CDR3 reads TGTGCCAGCAGCGTCCGGCTAGCGGGGGCAGATACGCAGTATTTT. Amino acids: CASSVRLAGADTQYF.

This chain uses TRBV12-3 or TRBV12-4 with TRBJ1-2; D gene uncertain. V lost 3 bases, J lost 6 bases, and 8 bases lay in between. The CDR3 consists of 12 residues. The CDR3, as DNA: TGTGCCAGCAGTTTCATCCGGGATGGCTACACCTTC. It is translated as CASSFIRDGYTF.

V gene TRBV18 combines with J gene TRBJ1-1, with 8 nucleotides matching TRBD1. J was trimmed by 0 bases and V by 3 bases; bases with no gene match: 12. The CDR3 totals 18 residues. Germline values: CDR1 KGHSH, CDR2 LQKENI. In DNA, the CDR3 is TGTGCCAGCTCACCGAGAGGAGGACAGGGAAGATTGAACACTGAAGCTTTCTTT. Protein: CASSPRGGQGRLNTEAFF.

The V call is TRBV4-1, the J call TRBJ2-1; possible D gene TRBD2, 5 bases. The CDR3 covers 19 residues. Looked up from germline, CDR1 is MGHRA and CDR2 is YSYEKL. V dropped 1 base and J dropped 5 bases, with 24 bases sitting between them. CDR3 DNA: TGCGCCAGCAGCCAAGGATTTTTCCTAAGCGGAACCGGCCACAATGAGCAGTTCTTC. Its protein is CASSQGFFLSGTGHNEQFF.

The chain is built from TRBV5-8 and TRBJ2-5; the D gene is possibly TRBD2 (7 bases). V gave up 2 bases and J gave up 4 bases, with 15 bases separating them. The CDR3 extends over 15 amino acids. In germline, CDR1 is SGHTS, CDR2 YDEGEE. The CDR3 DNA is TGTGCCAGCAGCTTAATAACCGGGGGGCTAGAGACCCAGTACTTC. This sequence encodes CASSLITGGLETQYF.

V usage is TRBV9 and J usage is TRBJ2-1, with D possibly being TRBD2 (5 bases). Per germline, CDR1 SGDLS and CDR2 YYNGEE. The V end lost 4 bases, the J end lost 2 bases, and 19 bases lay between the germline ends. The CDR3 is 17 amino acids. The CDR3 bases are TGTGCCAGCAGCACCTTCACAACTCCGGGGACCTACAATGAGCAGTTCTTC. Amino acids: CASSTFTTPGTYNEQFF.

This clone was recorded once. The chain combines TRBV19 with TRBJ1-2, with D uncertain. CDR1 and CDR2 (germline): LNHDA, SQIVND (reference sequence). V lost 3 bases and J lost 6, with 11 bases in between. The CDR3 totals 13 residues. CDR3 DNA: TGTGCCAGTAGTATGGTAGTGTTTGATGGCTACACCTTC. Translation: CASSMVVFDGYTF. Using reference TRBV19 and TRBJ1-2 for the parts outside the CDR3, the full variable domain is DGGITQSPKYLFRKEGQNVTLSCEQNLNHDAMYWYRQDPGQGLRLIYYSQIVNDFQKGDIAEGYSVSREKKESFPLTVTSAQKNPTAFYLCASSMVVFDGYTFGSGTRLTVV.

The chain couples TRBV5-1 to TRBJ2-2; D possibly corresponds to TRBD1 (6 bases). The CDR3 has 14 amino acids. Per the germline V gene, CDR1 is SGHRS and CDR2 is YFSETQ. Deletions cut 6 bases from V and 4 bases from J, with 13 bases between. Written as DNA, the CDR3 is TGCGCCAGCACCAAACAGGGTTTCACCGGGGAGCTGTTTTTT. The encoded protein is CASTKQGFTGELFF.

V gene TRBV19 combines with J gene TRBJ1-5; tentative D call: TRBD1 (6 bases). The V gene's germline CDR1 is LNHDA and CDR2 SQIVND (reference sequence). This CDR3 contains 15 residues. Trimming stripped 4 bases from V and 4 bases from J, with 14 bases between. The CDR3 sequence: CASSTGTLGNQPQHF. The CDR3 coding sequence is TGTGCCAGTAGTACCGGGACACTAGGGAATCAGCCCCAGCATTTT.

V usage is TRBV3-1 (or the pseudogene TRBV3-2) and J usage is TRBJ1-2; D is unclear. CDR3 length equals 14 residues. V dropped 2 bases and J dropped 2 bases, with 9 bases sitting between them. CDR1 is LGHDT, CDR2 YNNKEL, per germline (reference sequence). In DNA form, the CDR3 reads TGTGCCAGCAGCCAAAGGACGGGGAACTATGGCTACACCTTC. It codes for CASSQRTGNYGYTF.